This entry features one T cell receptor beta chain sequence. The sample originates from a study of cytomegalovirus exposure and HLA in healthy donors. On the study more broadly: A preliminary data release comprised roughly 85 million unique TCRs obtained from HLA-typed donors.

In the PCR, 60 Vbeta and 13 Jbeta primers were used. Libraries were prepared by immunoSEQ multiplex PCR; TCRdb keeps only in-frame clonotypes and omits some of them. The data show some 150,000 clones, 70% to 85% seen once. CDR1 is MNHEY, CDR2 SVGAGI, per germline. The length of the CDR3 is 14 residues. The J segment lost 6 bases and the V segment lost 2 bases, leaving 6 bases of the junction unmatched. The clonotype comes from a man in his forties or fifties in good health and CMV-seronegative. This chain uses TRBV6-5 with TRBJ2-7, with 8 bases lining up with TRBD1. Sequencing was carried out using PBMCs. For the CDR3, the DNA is TGTGCCAGCAGTTACCTAGGACAGGGAGGCGAGCAGTACTTC. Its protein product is CASSYLGQGGEQYF.